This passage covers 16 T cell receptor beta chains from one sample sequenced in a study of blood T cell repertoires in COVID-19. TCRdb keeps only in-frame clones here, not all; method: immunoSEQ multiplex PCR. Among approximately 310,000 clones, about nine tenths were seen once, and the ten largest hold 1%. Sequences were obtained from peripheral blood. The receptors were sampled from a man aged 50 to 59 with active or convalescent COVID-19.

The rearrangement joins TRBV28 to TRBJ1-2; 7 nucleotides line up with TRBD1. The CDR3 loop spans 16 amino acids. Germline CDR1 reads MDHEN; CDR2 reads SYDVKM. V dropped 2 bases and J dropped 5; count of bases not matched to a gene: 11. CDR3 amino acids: CASSLGGVQGRYGYTF. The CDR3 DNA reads TGTGCCAGCAGTTTAGGCGGGGTACAGGGGAGGTATGGCTACACCTTC.

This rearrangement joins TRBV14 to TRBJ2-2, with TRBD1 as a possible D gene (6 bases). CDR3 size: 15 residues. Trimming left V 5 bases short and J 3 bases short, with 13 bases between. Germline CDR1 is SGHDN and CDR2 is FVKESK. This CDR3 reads CASSKRTDYTGELFF. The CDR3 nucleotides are TGTGCCAGCAGCAAACGGACAGACTACACCGGGGAGCTGTTTTTT.

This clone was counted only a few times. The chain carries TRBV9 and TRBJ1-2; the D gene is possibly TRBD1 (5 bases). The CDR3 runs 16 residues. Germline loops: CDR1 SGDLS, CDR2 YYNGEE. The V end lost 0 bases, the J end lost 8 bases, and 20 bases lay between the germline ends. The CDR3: CASSVESRVEFNGYTF. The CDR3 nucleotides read TGTGCCAGCAGCGTAGAGTCCAGGGTGGAATTTAACGGCTACACCTTC.

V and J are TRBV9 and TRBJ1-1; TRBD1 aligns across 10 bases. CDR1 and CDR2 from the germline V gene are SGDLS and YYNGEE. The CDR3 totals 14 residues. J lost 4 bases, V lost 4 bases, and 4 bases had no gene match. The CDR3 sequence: CASSPWTGGTEAFF. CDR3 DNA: TGTGCCAGCAGCCCTTGGACAGGGGGCACTGAAGCTTTCTTT.

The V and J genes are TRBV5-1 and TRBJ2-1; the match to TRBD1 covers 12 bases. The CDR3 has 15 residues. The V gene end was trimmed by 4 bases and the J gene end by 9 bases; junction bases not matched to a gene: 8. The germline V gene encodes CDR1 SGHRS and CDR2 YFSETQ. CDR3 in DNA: TGCGCCAGCAGCGGACCGGGACAGGGGGCGGGTGAGCAGTTCTTC. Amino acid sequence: CASSGPGQGAGEQFF.

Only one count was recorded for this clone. The CDR3 DNA reads as TGTGCCAGCAGCTTAGGGCGAGGAAACCTCTACGAGCAGTACTTC. As protein: CASSLGRGNLYEQYF. The V and J genes are TRBV7-2 and TRBJ2-7; D uncertain. This CDR3 is 15 amino acids long. Germline CDR1 and CDR2: SGHTA and FQGNSA. Trimming took off 1 base at V and 3 bases at J, with 13 bases between the two ends.

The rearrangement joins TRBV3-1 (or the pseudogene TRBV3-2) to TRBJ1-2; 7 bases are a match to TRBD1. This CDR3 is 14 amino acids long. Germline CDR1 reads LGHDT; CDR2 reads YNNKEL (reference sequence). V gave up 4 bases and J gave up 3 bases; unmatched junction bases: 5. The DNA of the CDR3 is TGTGCCAGCAGCCCTTTTACAGGGGACTATGGCTACACCTTC. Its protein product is CASSPFTGDYGYTF.

The CDR3 DNA follows: TGTGCCAGCAGTTTACCCGGCACGGAGGGCAATCAGCCCCAGCATTTT. This sequence encodes CASSLPGTEGNQPQHF. J is TRBJ1-5 and V is TRBV28; D is uncertain. This CDR3 region has 16 residues. V gave up 2 bases and J gave up 2 bases, with 13 bases separating them. CDR1 MDHEN and CDR2 SYDVKM come from the germline V gene.

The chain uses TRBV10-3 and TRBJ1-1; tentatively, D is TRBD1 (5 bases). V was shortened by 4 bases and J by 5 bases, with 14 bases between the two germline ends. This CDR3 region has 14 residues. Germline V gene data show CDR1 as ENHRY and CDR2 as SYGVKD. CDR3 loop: CAISGQGLGTEAFF. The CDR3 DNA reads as TGTGCCATCAGTGGTCAGGGTTTAGGAACTGAAGCTTTCTTT.

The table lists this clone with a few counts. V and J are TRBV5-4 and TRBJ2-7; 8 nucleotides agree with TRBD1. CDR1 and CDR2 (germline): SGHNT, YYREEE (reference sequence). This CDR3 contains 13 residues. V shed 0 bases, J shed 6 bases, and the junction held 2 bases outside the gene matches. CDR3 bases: TGTGCCAGCAGCTTGGGGACAGGGCTCGAGCAGTACTTC. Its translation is CASSLGTGLEQYF. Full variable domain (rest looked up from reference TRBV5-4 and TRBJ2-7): ETGVTQSPTHLIKTRGQQVTLRCSSQSGHNTVSWYQQALGQGPQFIFQYYREEENGRGNFPPRFSGLQFPNYSSELNVNALELDDSALYLCASSLGTGLEQYFGPGTRLTVT.

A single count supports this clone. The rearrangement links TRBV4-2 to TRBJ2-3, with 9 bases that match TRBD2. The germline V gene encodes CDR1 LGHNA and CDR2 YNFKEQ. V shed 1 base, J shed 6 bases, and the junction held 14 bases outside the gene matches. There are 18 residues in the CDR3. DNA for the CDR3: TGTGCCAGCAGCCAAGGGAGGGCTAGCGGGACGGGGTCGGATACGCAGTATTTT. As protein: CASSQGRASGTGSDTQYF.

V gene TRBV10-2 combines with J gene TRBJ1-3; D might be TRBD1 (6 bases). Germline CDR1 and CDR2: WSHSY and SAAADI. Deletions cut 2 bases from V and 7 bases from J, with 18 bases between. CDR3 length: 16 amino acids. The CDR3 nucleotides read TGCGCCAGCAGTGAGGAAGGGACAATTCTCGCGAACACCATATATTTT. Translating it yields CASSEEGTILANTIYF.

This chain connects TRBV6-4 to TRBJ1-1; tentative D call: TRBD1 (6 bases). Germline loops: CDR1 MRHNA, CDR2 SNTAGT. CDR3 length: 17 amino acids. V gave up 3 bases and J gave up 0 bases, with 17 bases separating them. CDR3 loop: CASSDCGGGLMNTEAFF. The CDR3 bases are TGTGCCAGCAGTGATTGCGGGGGGGGGCTCATGAACACTGAAGCTTTCTTT.

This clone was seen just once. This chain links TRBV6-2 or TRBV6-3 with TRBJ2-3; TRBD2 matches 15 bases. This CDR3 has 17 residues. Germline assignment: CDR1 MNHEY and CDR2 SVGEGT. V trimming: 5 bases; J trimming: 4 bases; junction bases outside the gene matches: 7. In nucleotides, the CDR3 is TGTGCCAGCAGTCCCGGACTAGCGGGGGGGATCGCAGATACGCAGTATTTT. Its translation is CASSPGLAGGIADTQYF.

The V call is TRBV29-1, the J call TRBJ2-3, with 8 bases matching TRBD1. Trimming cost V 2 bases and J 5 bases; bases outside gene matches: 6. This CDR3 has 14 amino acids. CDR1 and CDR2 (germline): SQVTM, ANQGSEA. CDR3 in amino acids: CSVEPGQGIDTQYF. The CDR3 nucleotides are TGCAGCGTTGAACCCGGACAGGGAATAGATACGCAGTATTTT.

In DNA, the CDR3 is TGTGCCACCAGCAGATTTTCTAGCGGGGACGCCACAGATACGCAGTATTTT. Translation gives CATSRFSSGDATDTQYF. This chain joins TRBV15 and TRBJ2-3; TRBD2 matches at 9 bases. With V trimmed by 2 bases and J by 2 bases, 8 bases remained unmatched. Germline V CDR1 and CDR2: LNHNV, YYDKDF (reference sequence). This CDR3 contains 17 residues.